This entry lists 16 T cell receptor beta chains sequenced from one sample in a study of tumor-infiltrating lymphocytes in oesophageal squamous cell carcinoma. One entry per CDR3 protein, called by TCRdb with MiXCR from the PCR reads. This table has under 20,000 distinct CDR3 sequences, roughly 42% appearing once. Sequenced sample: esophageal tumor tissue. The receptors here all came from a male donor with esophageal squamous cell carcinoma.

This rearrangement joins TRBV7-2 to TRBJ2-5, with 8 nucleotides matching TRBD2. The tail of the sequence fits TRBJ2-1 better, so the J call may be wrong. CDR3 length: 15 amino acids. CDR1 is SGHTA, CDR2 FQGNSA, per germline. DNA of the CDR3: TGTGCCAGCAGCTCCACCGGGACTAGCTACAATGAGCAGTTCTTC. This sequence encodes CASSSTGTSYNEQFF.

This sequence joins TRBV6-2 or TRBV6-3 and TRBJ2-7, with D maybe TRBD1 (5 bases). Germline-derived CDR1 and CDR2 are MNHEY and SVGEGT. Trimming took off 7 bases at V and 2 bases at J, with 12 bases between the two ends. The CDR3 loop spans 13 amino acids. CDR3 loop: CASKTALTYEQYF. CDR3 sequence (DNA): TGTGCCAGCAAGACAGCCCTAACCTACGAGCAGTACTTC.

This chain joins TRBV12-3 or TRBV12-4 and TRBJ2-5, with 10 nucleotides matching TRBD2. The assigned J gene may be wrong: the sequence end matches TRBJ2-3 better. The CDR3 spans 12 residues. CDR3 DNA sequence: TGTGCCAGCAGGGGGCTAGCGGGGGCGCAGTATTTT. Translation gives CASRGLAGAQYF.

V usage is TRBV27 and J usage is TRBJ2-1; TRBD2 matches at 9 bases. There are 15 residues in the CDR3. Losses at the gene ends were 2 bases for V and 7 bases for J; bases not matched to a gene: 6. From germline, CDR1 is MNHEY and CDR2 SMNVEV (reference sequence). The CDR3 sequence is CASSLGGRAMNEQFF. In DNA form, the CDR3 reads TGTGCCAGCAGTTTAGGCGGGAGGGCCATGAATGAGCAGTTCTTC.

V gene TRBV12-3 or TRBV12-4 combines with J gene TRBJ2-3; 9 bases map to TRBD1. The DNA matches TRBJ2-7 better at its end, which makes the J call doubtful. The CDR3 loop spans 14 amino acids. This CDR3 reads CASSFGTGNYEQYF. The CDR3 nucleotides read TGTGCCAGCAGTTTCGGGACAGGGAACTACGAGCAGTACTTC.

The CDR3 DNA reads TGTGCCAGCAGCGGACGAGGGGACCCGGCCTACAATGAGCAGTTCTTC. It is translated as CASSGRGDPAYNEQFF. The J gene is TRBJ2-5, the V gene TRBV7-8; perhaps D is TRBD1 or TRBD2 (5 bases each). The J call is in doubt because the DNA end fits TRBJ2-1 better. The CDR3 runs to 16 residues. Germline V gene lookup returns CDR1 SGHVS and CDR2 FQNEAQ.

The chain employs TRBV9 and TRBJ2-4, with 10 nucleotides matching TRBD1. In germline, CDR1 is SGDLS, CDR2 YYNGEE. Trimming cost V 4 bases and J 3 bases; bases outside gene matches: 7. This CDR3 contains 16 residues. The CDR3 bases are TGTGCCAGCAGCTACCGGGACAGGGGTGTCAAAAACATTCAGTACTTC. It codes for CASSYRDRGVKNIQYF.

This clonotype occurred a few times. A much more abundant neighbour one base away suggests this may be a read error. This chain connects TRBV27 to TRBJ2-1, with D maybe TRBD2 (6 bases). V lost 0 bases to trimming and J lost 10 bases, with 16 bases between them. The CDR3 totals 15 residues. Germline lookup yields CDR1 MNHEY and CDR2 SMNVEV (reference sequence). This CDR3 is CASSLSGGTSYEQFF. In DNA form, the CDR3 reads TGTGCCAGCAGTTTATCAGGCGGGACCTCCTACGAGCAGTTCTTC.

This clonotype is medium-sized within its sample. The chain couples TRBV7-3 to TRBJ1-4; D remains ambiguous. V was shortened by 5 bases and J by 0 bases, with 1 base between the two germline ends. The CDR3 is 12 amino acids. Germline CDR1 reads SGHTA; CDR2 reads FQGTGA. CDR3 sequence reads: CASSATNEKLFF. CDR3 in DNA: TGTGCCAGCAGCGCAACTAATGAAAAACTGTTTTTT. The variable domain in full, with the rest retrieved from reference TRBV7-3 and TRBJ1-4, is GAGVSQTPSNKVTEKGKYVELRCDPISGHTALYWYRQSLGQGPEFLIYFQGTGAADDSGLPNDRFFAVRPEGSVSTLKIQRTERGDSAVYLCASSATNEKLFFGSGTQLSVL.

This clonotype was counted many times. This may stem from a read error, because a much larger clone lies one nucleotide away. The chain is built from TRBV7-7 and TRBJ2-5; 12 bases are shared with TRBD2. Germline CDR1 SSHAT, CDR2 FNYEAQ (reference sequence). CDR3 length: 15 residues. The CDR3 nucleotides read TGTGCTAGCAGCCCGACTAGCGGGGGTTACAATGAGCAGTACTTC. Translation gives CASSPTSGGYNEQYF.

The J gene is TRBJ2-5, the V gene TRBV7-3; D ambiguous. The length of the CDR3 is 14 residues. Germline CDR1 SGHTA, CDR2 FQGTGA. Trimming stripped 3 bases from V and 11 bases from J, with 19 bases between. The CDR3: CASSLGSRYNEQYF. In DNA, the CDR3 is TGTGCCAGCAGCTTGGGGTCCAGATACAATGAGCAGTACTTC.

The CDR3 spells CASRDYDRDNSPLHF. The CDR3 DNA reads as TGTGCCAGCCGAGATTATGACAGAGACAATTCACCCCTCCACTTT. The chain recombines TRBV7-6 with TRBJ1-6; a weak D match, TRBD1 (5 bases). CDR3 length: 15 amino acids. Germline V CDR1 and CDR2: SGHVS, FNYEAQ. V lost 8 bases and J 7 bases, leaving 18 bases between the germline ends.

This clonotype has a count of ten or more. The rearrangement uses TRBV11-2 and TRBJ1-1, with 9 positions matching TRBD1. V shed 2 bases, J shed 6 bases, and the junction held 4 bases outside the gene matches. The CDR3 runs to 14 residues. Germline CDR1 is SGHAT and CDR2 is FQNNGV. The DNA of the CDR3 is TGTGCCAGCAGCTTATTACAGGGGGCGCCTGAAGCTTTCTTT. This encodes CASSLLQGAPEAFF.

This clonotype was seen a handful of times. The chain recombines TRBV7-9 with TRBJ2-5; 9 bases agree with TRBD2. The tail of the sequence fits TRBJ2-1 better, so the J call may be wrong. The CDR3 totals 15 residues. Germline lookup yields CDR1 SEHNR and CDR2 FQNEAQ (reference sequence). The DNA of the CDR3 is TGTGCCAGCAGCTTCGGTCTAGCGGGACGGGGTGAGCAGTTCTTC. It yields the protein CASSFGLAGRGEQFF.

CDR3 coding DNA: TGTGCCAGCAGCTTAACCCCTTACAATGAGCAGTACTTC. Encoded protein: CASSLTPYNEQYF. The chain has TRBV11-2 and TRBJ2-5; D remains unclear. The CDR3 covers 13 residues. Germline CDR1 and CDR2: SGHAT and FQNNGV. V was clipped by 2 bases and J by 11 bases, with 15 bases between them.

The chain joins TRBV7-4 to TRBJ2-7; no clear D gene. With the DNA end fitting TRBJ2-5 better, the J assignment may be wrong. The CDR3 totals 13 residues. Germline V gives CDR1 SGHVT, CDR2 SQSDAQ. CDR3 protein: CASSLGVEETQYF. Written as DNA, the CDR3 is TGTGCCAGCAGCTTAGGGGTAGAAGAGACCCAGTACTTC.